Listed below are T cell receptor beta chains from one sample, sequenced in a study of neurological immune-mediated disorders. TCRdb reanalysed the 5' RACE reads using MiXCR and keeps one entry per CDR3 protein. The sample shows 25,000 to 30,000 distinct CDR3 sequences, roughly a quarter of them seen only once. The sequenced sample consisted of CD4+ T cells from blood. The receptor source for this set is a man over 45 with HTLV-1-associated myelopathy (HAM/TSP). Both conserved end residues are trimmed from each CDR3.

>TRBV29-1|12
SVAFGESNQPQH
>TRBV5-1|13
ASKQQCAIDSPLH
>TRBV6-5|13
ASSYSSGNTGELF
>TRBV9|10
ASSSDLGEQF
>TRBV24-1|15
ATSDGPRGHFGYEQY
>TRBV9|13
ASSVEGRAWETQY
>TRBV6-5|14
ASSLRSSLSNQPQH
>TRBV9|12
ASSVDLGTDTQY
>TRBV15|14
ATSSIGQGPNQPQH
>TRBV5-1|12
ASSLGSSENEQY
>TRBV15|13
ATSIAGAFNQPQH
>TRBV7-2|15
ASTDRTSGGSTGELF
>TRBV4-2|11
ASSRDSYNEQF
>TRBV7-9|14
ASSLSGQGADQPQH
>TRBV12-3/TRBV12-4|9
ASSRRREQF
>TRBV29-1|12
SVVQSSRTDTQY
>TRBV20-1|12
SSRLGSGMFEQF
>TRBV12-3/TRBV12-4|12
ASSHRIMNTEAF
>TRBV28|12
ASSPDRGRYGYT
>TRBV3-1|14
ASSQEGLAGGYIQY
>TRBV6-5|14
ASSPSNRGNNYGYT
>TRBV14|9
ASSRGTEAF
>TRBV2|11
ASKTEAKNIQY
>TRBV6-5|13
ASSYVQGASYEQY
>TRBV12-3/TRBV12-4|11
ASSFGAAGELF
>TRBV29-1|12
SGNQGYMNTEAF
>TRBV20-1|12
SARPGQGGYEQY
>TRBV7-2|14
ASSLNGGDMGGELF
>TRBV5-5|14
ASSSTSGTPTLTQY
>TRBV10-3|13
AISASADLNTEAF
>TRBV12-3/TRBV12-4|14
ASSADRGYGNQPQH
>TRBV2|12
ASCVGQGWYGYT
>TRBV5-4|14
ASSTLLAASTDTQY
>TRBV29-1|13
SVASGTSGAYEQY
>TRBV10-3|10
AISELSYEQY
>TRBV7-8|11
ASRETGNTEAF
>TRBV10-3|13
AISGMGSYIDTQY